The 12 T cell receptor beta chains presented below share a single source sample, sequenced in a study of shared clonotypes between healthy human individuals. The assay was immunoSEQ multiplex PCR, and TCRdb's table has in-frame clones only and misses some. Seen here are about 480,000 clones, 79% observed once, and the top ten hold 10% to 15%. Sequencing input: PBMCs. These receptors all come from a woman aged 35 to 49 in good health. Some clones in this sample may be carry-over from other donors' samples.

V gene TRBV11-2 combines with J gene TRBJ2-2, with 7 nucleotides matching TRBD1. Trimming took 3 bases from V and 5 from J; bases not matched to a gene: 9. This CDR3 comprises 16 residues. Germline loops: CDR1 SGHAT, CDR2 FQNNGV. CDR3 sequence reads: CASSFLQGTDTGELFF. The CDR3 DNA follows: TGTGCCAGCAGCTTCTTACAGGGGACAGATACCGGGGAGCTGTTTTTT.

V and J are TRBV7-3 and TRBJ2-5, with 7 bases lining up with TRBD1. Germline V gene lookup returns CDR1 SGHTA and CDR2 FQGTGA. The CDR3 spans 14 residues. V was pared by 0 bases and J by 5 bases, with 3 bases of the junction left unmatched. CDR3 sequence reads: CASSLTGGAETQYF. The CDR3 region has the DNA TGTGCCAGCAGCTTAACAGGGGGCGCGGAGACCCAGTACTTC.

The chain couples TRBV5-6 to TRBJ1-2; D not certain. V dropped 3 bases and J dropped 5 bases, with 8 bases sitting between them. The CDR3 loop spans 12 amino acids. Per germline, CDR1 SGHDT and CDR2 YYEEEE. The CDR3 nucleotides are TGTGCCAGCAGCTCCGGACCTTATGGCTACACCTTC. Translating gives CASSSGPYGYTF.

This rearrangement joins TRBV5-1 to TRBJ1-4; 9 nucleotides agree with TRBD1. V lost 4 bases to trimming and J lost 5 bases; unmatched junction nucleotides: 3. In germline, CDR1 is SGHRS, CDR2 YFSETQ. The CDR3 is made up of 14 amino acids. In nucleotides, the CDR3 is TGCGCCAGCAGCCTGGACAGGGGAAATGAAAAACTGTTTTTT. Translated, it gives CASSLDRGNEKLFF.

This chain joins TRBV25-1 and TRBJ2-3, with 8 bases identical to TRBD1. The CDR3 loop spans 15 amino acids. J was trimmed by 4 bases and V by 2 bases; bases with no gene match: 5. CDR1 and CDR2 (germline): MGHDK, SYGVNS. In DNA form, the CDR3 reads TGTGCCAGCAGTGAACTGGACAGGGTATCAGATACGCAGTATTTT. Amino acids: CASSELDRVSDTQYF. Filled out from reference TRBV25-1 and TRBJ2-3, the complete variable domain reads EADIYQTPRYLVIGTGKKITLECSQTMGHDKMYWYQQDPGMELHLIHYSYGVNSTEKGDLSSESTVSRIRTEHFPLTLESARPSHTSQYLCASSELDRVSDTQYFGPGTRLTVL.

This chain links TRBV28 with TRBJ2-7; 9 bases align to TRBD1. V trimming: 4 bases; J trimming: 5 bases; junction bases outside the gene matches: 9. There are 15 residues in the CDR3. Germline V gives CDR1 MDHEN, CDR2 SYDVKM. DNA of the CDR3: TGTGCCAGCAGTTCCACCGGGACAGGGTCGGACGAGCAGTACTTC. As protein: CASSSTGTGSDEQYF.

Points on this clone: At one end, the junction sequence differs from germline, possibly due to a read error. The chain couples TRBV7-7 to TRBJ2-1, with 7 bases matching TRBD1. The CDR3 totals 13 residues. Germline CDR1 reads SSHAT; CDR2 reads FNYEAQ (reference sequence). The CDR3 protein is CASSLDRWNEQFF. CDR3 DNA: TGTGCTAGCAGCTTGGACAGGTGGAATGAGCAGTTCTTC. Complete variable domain (other parts from reference TRBV7-7 and TRBJ2-1): GAGVSQSPRYKVTKRGQDVTLRCDPISSHATLYWYQQALGQGPEFLTYFNYEAQPDKSGLPSDRFSAERPEGSISTLTIQRTEQRDSAMYRCASSLDRWNEQFFGPGTRLTVL.

This chain links TRBV7-3 with TRBJ2-1, with 7 bases that match TRBD1. The germline V gene has CDR1 SGHTA and CDR2 FQGTGA. V dropped 1 base and J dropped 9; count of bases not matched to a gene: 6. CDR3 length equals 14 residues. For the CDR3, the DNA is TGTGCCAGCAGCTTAAATCCCTGGACAGGTGAGCAGTTCTTC. It codes for CASSLNPWTGEQFF.

The V gene is TRBV10-3, the J gene TRBJ1-6; TRBD1 is a possible D gene (5 bases). The CDR3 contains 13 residues. Germline V lookup: CDR1 ENHRY, CDR2 SYGVKD. The V end was cut by 7 bases, the J end by 7 bases, with 11 bases between. CDR3 sequence reads: CAITRDPNSPLHF. The CDR3 coding sequence is TGTGCCATCACCCGGGACCCGAATTCACCCCTCCACTTT.

This clone was detected a few times. The V call is TRBV4-1, the J call TRBJ2-7, with 13 bases fitting TRBD2. Trimming removed 5 bases from V and 5 bases from J; junction bases left unmatched: 9. CDR3 length equals 16 residues. Germline V gene sequence: CDR1 MGHRA, CDR2 YSYEKL. The CDR3 region is CASSSGTSGTRHEQYF. CDR3 nucleotides: TGCGCCAGCAGCTCCGGGACTAGCGGGACCAGACACGAGCAGTACTTC.

The rearrangement uses TRBV4-2 and TRBJ2-1; 8 bases map to TRBD1. Germline V gene sequence: CDR1 LGHNA, CDR2 YNFKEQ. Trimming took 0 bases from V and 5 from J; bases not matched to a gene: 12. CDR3 length: 18 amino acids. The CDR3 spells CASSQDLSWQGADNEQFF. The CDR3 DNA sequence: TGTGCCAGCAGCCAAGATCTTAGCTGGCAGGGGGCAGACAATGAGCAGTTCTTC.

The chain uses TRBV14 and TRBJ2-5, with D unclear. Deletions cut 2 bases from V and 5 bases from J, with 12 bases between. The CDR3 totals 14 residues. The germline gives CDR1 SGHDN, CDR2 FVKESK. The CDR3 region is CASSQFLGFETQYF. The CDR3 coding sequence is TGTGCCAGCAGCCAATTTCTAGGGTTTGAGACCCAGTACTTC.